The clone carrying this T cell receptor beta chain has a count of ten or more. For a library built for alpha chains, this beta chain is a stray read; little rests on its size. This sample is part of a study of spatial heterogeneity in lung cancer. Time point specified: sample taken at primary tumor resection. Frozen PBMC, nontumor lung or tumor provided whole RNA, which was sequenced unsorted. The donors, 70 to 80 patients with untreated early-stage non-small cell lung cancer, provided the samples. Via MiXCR, TCRdb re-called the 5' RACE reads, giving one row per CDR3 protein. The data contain more than 5,500 distinct CDR3 sequences, under 9% of them seen just once; the ten biggest clones take up under 80%. This clonotype originated in a male donor with early-stage non-small cell lung cancer. This specimen was PBMCs, taken at surgery.

The CDR3 protein is CASSLAGGNNQPQHF. In DNA form, the CDR3 reads TGTGCCAGCAGCTTAGCAGGGGGAAACAATCAGCCCCAGCATTTT. This rearrangement joins TRBV7-2 to TRBJ1-5; a possible D gene is TRBD1 (6 bases). In germline, CDR1 is SGHTA, CDR2 FQGNSA. This CDR3 is 15 amino acids long. Trimming pared 0 bases from V and 3 bases from J, leaving 9 bases between. Full variable domain (remainder filled in from reference TRBV7-2 and TRBJ1-5): GAGVSQSPSNKVTEKGKDVELRCDPISGHTALYWYRQSLGQGLEFLIYFQGNSAPDKSGLPSDRFSAERTGGSVSTLTIQRTQQEDSAVYLCASSLAGGNNQPQHFGDGTRLSIL.